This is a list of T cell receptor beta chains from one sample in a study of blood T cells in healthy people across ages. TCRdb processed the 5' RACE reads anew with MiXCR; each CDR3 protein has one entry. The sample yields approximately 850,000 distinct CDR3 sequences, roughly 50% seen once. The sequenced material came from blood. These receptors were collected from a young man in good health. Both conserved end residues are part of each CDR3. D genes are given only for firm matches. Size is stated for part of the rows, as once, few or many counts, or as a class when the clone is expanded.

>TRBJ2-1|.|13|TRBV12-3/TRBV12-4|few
TGTGCCGCCTCACCGGGACATTCGGATGAGCAGTTCTTC
CAASPGHSDEQFF
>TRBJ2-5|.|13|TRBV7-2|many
TGTGCCAGCAGCGTAACAGGGCAAGAGACCCAGTACTTC
CASSVTGQETQYF
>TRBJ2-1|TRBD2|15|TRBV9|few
TGTGCCAGCAGCGTAGGAGCGGGAACCTACAATGAGCAGTTCTTC
CASSVGAGTYNEQFF
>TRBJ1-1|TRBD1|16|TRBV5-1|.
TGCGCCAGCAGCTTGGAGGGACAGACCAAAACCGATGAAGCTTTCTTT
CASSLEGQTKTDEAFF
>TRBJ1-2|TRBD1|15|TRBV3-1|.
TGTGCCAGCAGCCCAGGCCTGGGACAGGGCTATGGCTACACCTTC
CASSPGLGQGYGYTF
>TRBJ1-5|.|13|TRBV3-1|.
TGTGCCAGCAGCCAAGACGTTAATCCGCCCCAGCATTTT
CASSQDVNPPQHF
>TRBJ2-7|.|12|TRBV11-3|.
TGTGCCAGCAGTTTCTCCATGGGCGAGCAGTACTTC
CASSFSMGEQYF
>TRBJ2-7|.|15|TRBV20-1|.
TGCAGTGCTAGAGTTCCTGGATTAAGCTCCTACGAGCAGTACTTC
CSARVPGLSSYEQYF
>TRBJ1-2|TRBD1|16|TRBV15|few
TGTGCCACCAGCAGAGTCGCTACAACAGGGGGCTATGGCTACACCTTC
CATSRVATTGGYGYTF
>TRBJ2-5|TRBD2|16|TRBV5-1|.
TGCGCCAGCAGCTTGATGGCTAGCGGGGGCCAAGAGACCCAGTACTTC
CASSLMASGGQETQYF
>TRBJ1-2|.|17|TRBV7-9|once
TGTGCCAGCACCCGAGACTGGACAGTCCGGAACAGCCGAGGCTACACCTTC
CASTRDWTVRNSRGYTF
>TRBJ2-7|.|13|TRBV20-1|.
TGCAGTGCTAGACAGAGTCCAAACTACGAGCAGTACTTC
CSARQSPNYEQYF
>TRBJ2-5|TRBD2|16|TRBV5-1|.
TGCGCCAGCAGCTTGGGGGGACTAGCGGGAGCAGAGACCCAGTACTTC
CASSLGGLAGAETQYF
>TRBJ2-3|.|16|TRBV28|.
TGTGCCAGCAGTTCCAGACCCCCAGGGTACACAGATACGCAGTATTTT
CASSSRPPGYTDTQYF
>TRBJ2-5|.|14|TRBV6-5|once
TGTGCCAGCAAGTCGATGTTCTCTGGGGAGACCCAGTACTTC
CASKSMFSGETQYF
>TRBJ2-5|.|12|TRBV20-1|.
TGCAGTGCTAGGAGGAACCAAGAGACCCAGTACTTC
CSARRNQETQYF
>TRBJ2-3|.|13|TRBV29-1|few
TGCAGCGTTGGGGCGGGCACCACAGATACGCAGTATTTT
CSVGAGTTDTQYF